This T cell receptor (beta chain) was observed in a study of blood T cell repertoires in COVID-19. On the study more broadly: Samples taken during acute and convalescent COVID-19 were collected in the United States, Italy and Spain. T cells, B-cell-depleted T cells, or PBMCs provided the cDNA or gDNA that served as material.

This CDR3 is 12 amino acids long. The germline V gene has CDR1 SGHVS and CDR2 FQNEAQ. Trimming left V 4 bases short and J 3 bases short, with 5 bases between. Per the original methods: Researchers report that nucleated cell counts were estimated from reference gene primer amplification. This table comes from immunoSEQ multiplex PCR, and its TCRdb copy is limited to in-frame clones, with some not included. That table is the source of V, J and clone size, and D and trimming were worked out from the DNA. Of about 360,000 clones listed, around 86% were seen once; the top ten hold around 3%. Sequencing was carried out using peripheral blood. The receptor comes from a human donor in a cohort sampled during active COVID-19. The chain uses TRBV7-8 and TRBJ2-3; D is perhaps TRBD2 (5 bases). For the CDR3, the DNA is TGTGCCAGCAGCTGGACTACAGATACGCAGTATTTT. Amino acids: CASSWTTDTQYF.